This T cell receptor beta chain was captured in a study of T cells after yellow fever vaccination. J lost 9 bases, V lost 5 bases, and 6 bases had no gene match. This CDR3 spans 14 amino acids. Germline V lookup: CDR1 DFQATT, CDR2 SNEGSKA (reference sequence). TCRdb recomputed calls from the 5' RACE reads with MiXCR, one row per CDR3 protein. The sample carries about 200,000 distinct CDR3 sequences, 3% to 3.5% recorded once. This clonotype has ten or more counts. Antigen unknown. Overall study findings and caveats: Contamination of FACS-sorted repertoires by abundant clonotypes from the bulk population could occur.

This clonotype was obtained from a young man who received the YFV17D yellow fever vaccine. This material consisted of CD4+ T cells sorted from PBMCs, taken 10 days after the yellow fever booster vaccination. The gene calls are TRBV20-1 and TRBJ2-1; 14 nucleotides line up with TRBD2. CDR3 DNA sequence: TGCAGTGCTCGACTAGCGGGGGGGCCCGGTGAGCAGTTCTTC. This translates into CSARLAGGPGEQFF.